The rows below give T cell receptor beta chains drawn from one sample of a study of T cell responses to AZD1222 COVID-19 vaccine. Using immunoSEQ multiplex PCR, the repertoire was profiled, and TCRdb retains in-frame clones only, with some absent. The sample lists about 94,000 clones, about 85% seen once, with 4.5% to 5% in the top ten. This specimen was peripheral blood, taken 28 days after the second AZD1222 dose. These receptors all come from an adult who received the AZD1222 COVID-19 vaccine. The CDR3 runs from the conserved cysteine through the conserved F or W. The order of the fields is CDR3 protein, CDR3 DNA, clone size, V gene, D gene, J gene. A D gene is named only where the DNA matches it firmly. Clone size is given for some rows only: seen once, a few or many times, or a class if the clone is expanded.

CASSPNTGSNEKLFF TGTGCCAGCAGCCCGAATACCGGTTCTAATGAAAAACTGTTTTTT NA TRBV7-8 NA TRBJ1-4
CASSPVAGGGNQPQHF TGTGCCAGCTCACCAGTCGCGGGGGGCGGCAATCAGCCCCAGCATTTT NA TRBV18 NA TRBJ1-5
CASSFQFRPTNTGELFF TGTGCCAGCAGTTTTCAGTTCCGGCCCACGAACACCGGGGAGCTGTTTTTT NA TRBV27 NA TRBJ2-2
CASRPRWGLEDTQYF TGTGCCAGTAGACCACGGTGGGGCCTTGAGGATACGCAGTATTTT NA TRBV19 NA TRBJ2-3
CASSERGGSIPTQYF TGTGCCAGCAGTGAACGGGGGGGCAGTATACCTACGCAGTATTTT NA TRBV5-4 TRBD2 TRBJ2-3
CATRASAGDYNEQFF TGTGCCACCCGCGCTTCAGCGGGAGACTACAATGAGCAGTTCTTC NA TRBV24-1 TRBD2 TRBJ2-1
CASSLALTVQETQYF TGTGCCAGCAGCTTAGCGCTAACGGTTCAAGAGACCCAGTACTTC NA TRBV7-2 NA TRBJ2-5
CASSQPLRVGGKNIQYF TGTGCCAGCAGCCAACCACTCAGGGTTGGAGGCAAAAACATTCAGTACTTC NA TRBV14 NA TRBJ2-4
CATQGRSVTNTGELFF TGTGCCACCCAAGGCAGGTCGGTTACGAACACCGGGGAGCTGTTTTTT NA TRBV27 NA TRBJ2-2
CAISESPVPSGRALGTDTQYF TGTGCCATCAGTGAGTCCCCGGTCCCTAGCGGGAGGGCCCTGGGAACAGATACGCAGTATTTT NA TRBV10-3 TRBD2 TRBJ2-3
CASSLGTSTGANVLTF TGTGCCAGCAGCTTGGGGACTAGCACTGGGGCCAACGTCCTGACTTTC once TRBV5-8 TRBD2 TRBJ2-6
CASSQDGRGNTGELFF TGTGCCAGCAGCCAAGATGGCAGGGGGAACACCGGGGAGCTGTTTTTT once TRBV4-2 NA TRBJ2-2
CASRGPGQNYGYTF TGTGCCAGCAGGGGTCCGGGACAGAACTATGGCTACACCTTC NA TRBV7-9 TRBD1 TRBJ1-2
CASSPLKTGGNTEAFF TGTGCCAGCTCACCACTCAAGACGGGGGGGAACACTGAAGCTTTCTTT NA TRBV18 NA TRBJ1-1
CAWTRSGGGYGYTF TGTGCCTGGACTAGATCAGGGGGCGGGTATGGCTACACCTTC NA TRBV30 TRBD1 TRBJ1-2
CARSQLGTGVCYGYTF TGTGCCAGAAGCCAACTCGGGACAGGGGTTTGCTATGGCTACACCTTC NA TRBV5-3 TRBD1 TRBJ1-2
CASSEPRPTYEQYF TGTGCCAGCAGTGAACCTAGACCCACCTACGAGCAGTACTTC few TRBV2 NA TRBJ2-7
CASSEFSGTSNTGELFF TGTGCCAGCAGTGAGTTTAGCGGGACCTCGAACACCGGGGAGCTGTTTTTT few TRBV2 TRBD2 TRBJ2-2
CASSPPSVYGYTF TGTGCCAGCTCACCACCTTCAGTATATGGCTACACCTTC NA TRBV18 NA TRBJ1-2
CASSKGGNEQFF TGTGCCAGCAGCAAGGGTGGCAATGAGCAGTTCTTC once TRBV11-2 NA TRBJ2-1
CASSSHTYNEQFF TGTGCCAGCAGCTCACACACTTACAATGAGCAGTTCTTC NA TRBV3-1/TRBV3-2 NA TRBJ2-1
CAISGGVQMNTEAFF TGTGCCATCAGTGGCGGGGTACAGATGAACACTGAAGCTTTCTTT NA TRBV10-3 NA TRBJ1-1
CASSLANRPQHF TGTGCCAGCAGCTTAGCGAATCGGCCCCAGCATTTT NA TRBV7-9 NA TRBJ1-5
CASSPAGRNQPQHF TGTGCCAGCAGCCCGGCAGGGAGGAATCAGCCCCAGCATTTT NA TRBV28 NA TRBJ1-5
CASSPLPGASIAKNIQYF TGTGCCAGCTCACCATTACCCGGGGCCTCGATAGCCAAAAACATTCAGTACTTC NA TRBV18 NA TRBJ2-4
CASSVSGTSGYNEQFF TGTGCCAGCAGCGTCTCCGGGACTAGCGGATACAATGAGCAGTTCTTC NA TRBV7-6 TRBD2 TRBJ2-1
CATSRVAGGGRGYEQYF TGTGCCACCAGCAGAGTGGCAGGCGGGGGCCGGGGCTACGAGCAGTACTTC few TRBV15 NA TRBJ2-7
CASSVSTDTQYF TGTGCCAGCAGCGTCAGCACAGATACGCAGTATTTT few TRBV9 NA TRBJ2-3
CASSHSQGFTEAFF TGCGCCAGCAGCCATTCGCAGGGATTCACTGAAGCTTTCTTT NA TRBV4-3 NA TRBJ1-1
CASRPHGWTIYF TGTGCCAGCAGACCCCACGGTTGGACCATATATTTT NA TRBV6-6 NA TRBJ1-3
CASSEGDTGELFF TGTGCCAGCAGTGAAGGGGACACCGGGGAGCTGTTTTTT few TRBV6-4 NA TRBJ2-2
CASSKRTSWETQYF TGTGCCAGCAGCAAGCGGACTAGCTGGGAGACCCAGTACTTC NA TRBV7-8 TRBD2 TRBJ2-5
CASSLAGAHWGGQFF TGTGCCAGCAGCTTGGCCGGTGCCCACTGGGGGGGACAGTTCTTC NA TRBV5-4 TRBD2 TRBJ2-1
CASSLIGTTYEQYF TGTGCCAGCAGTTTAATCGGGACAACCTACGAGCAGTACTTC NA TRBV27 NA TRBJ2-7
CASSLDWDLQPQHF TGTGCCAGCAGCTTAGATTGGGATCTTCAGCCCCAGCATTTT NA TRBV11-2 NA TRBJ1-5
CASSRRDSIYNEQFF TGCGCCAGCAGCCGCCGGGACAGCATCTACAATGAGCAGTTCTTC NA TRBV5-1 TRBD1 TRBJ2-1
CASSPLVSGELFF TGTGCCAGCAGCCCCCTAGTATCCGGGGAGCTGTTTTTT few TRBV5-5 NA TRBJ2-2
CASSLRDRGDTGELFF TGCGCCAGCAGCCTGCGGGACAGGGGAGACACCGGGGAGCTGTTTTTT NA TRBV5-1 TRBD1 TRBJ2-2
CASSRQGNSGNTIYF TGTGCCAGCAGCCGACAGGGCAACTCTGGAAACACCATATATTTT NA TRBV3-1/TRBV3-2 TRBD1 TRBJ1-3
CASSQGTVSNQPQHF TGTGCCAGCTCACAGGGGACTGTAAGCAATCAGCCCCAGCATTTT NA TRBV18 NA TRBJ1-5
CASRQGGTDTQYF TGCGCCAGCAGACAGGGGGGCACAGATACGCAGTATTTT once TRBV10-2 TRBD1 TRBJ2-3
CASSGKVRDSLSGNTIYF TGTGCCAGCAGCGGAAAGGTCCGGGACAGTCTCTCTGGAAACACCATATATTTT NA TRBV9 TRBD1 TRBJ1-3
CASSQGPNSPLHF TGTGCCAGCAGCCAGGGCCCTAATTCACCCCTCCACTTT NA TRBV6-4 NA TRBJ1-6
CASSPSQPSPVGTQYF TGTGCCAGCAGCCCGAGCCAGCCATCCCCCGTGGGGACCCAGTACTTC NA TRBV7-6 NA TRBJ2-5
CSASPLQGGYNSPLHF TGCAGTGCTAGTCCCCTACAGGGAGGATATAATTCACCCCTCCACTTT once TRBV20-1 NA TRBJ1-6
CASSNPAETGELFF TGTGCCAGTAGTAACCCCGCGGAAACCGGGGAGCTGTTTTTT NA TRBV19 NA TRBJ2-2
CASSQDREYQPQHF TGCGCCAGCAGTCAAGACAGGGAATATCAGCCCCAGCATTTT few TRBV10-2 TRBD1 TRBJ1-5
CASSIGPGPNEKLFF TGTGCCAGTAGTATAGGTCCGGGACCGAATGAAAAACTGTTTTTT NA TRBV19 NA TRBJ1-4
CASSASQTGRIGYTF TGTGCCAGCAGCGCCAGCCAGACGGGACGGATTGGCTACACCTTC NA TRBV5-6 NA TRBJ1-2
CASSPGLNTEAFF TGTGCCAGCTCACCAGGACTGAACACTGAAGCTTTCTTT NA TRBV18 NA TRBJ1-1
CASSKGDTIGDYGYTF TGTGCCAGTAGTAAAGGGGACACGATTGGAGACTATGGCTACACCTTC NA TRBV19 NA TRBJ1-2
CASTRDRGPNEQYF TGTGCCAGCACCCGGGACAGGGGACCTAACGAGCAGTACTTC NA TRBV6-5 TRBD1 TRBJ2-7
CASSQGDRLTEAFF TGCGCCAGCAGCCAGGGGGACAGACTCACTGAAGCTTTCTTT NA TRBV4-3 TRBD1 TRBJ1-1
CASRGEGTEAFF TGTGCCAGCAGGGGGGAAGGCACTGAAGCTTTCTTT NA TRBV2 NA TRBJ1-1
CASKTGSNTGELFF TGTGCCAGTAAGACAGGTTCGAACACCGGGGAGCTGTTTTTT once TRBV19 NA TRBJ2-2
CASSEATTPGNTIYF TGTGCCAGCAGTGAAGCTACAACCCCTGGAAACACCATATATTTT NA TRBV6-1 NA TRBJ1-3
CASSPTLTDTQYF TGTGCCAGCAGCCCGACCCTCACAGATACGCAGTATTTT NA TRBV11-2 NA TRBJ2-3
CASSIGSGLAGPISYNEQFF TGTGCCAGTAGTATAGGCTCGGGACTAGCGGGCCCCATTTCCTACAATGAGCAGTTCTTC NA TRBV19 TRBD2 TRBJ2-1
CASSAWAGELFF TGTGCCAGCAGCGCGTGGGCCGGGGAGCTGTTTTTT once TRBV6-2/TRBV6-3 NA TRBJ2-2